Sequencing of this T cell receptor beta chain was carried out in a study of T cell responses to AZD1222 COVID-19 vaccine. This clone is a singleton in its sample. The target antigen is unknown. General study results and limits: Clonal diversity was possibly underestimated, and the donors were mostly white British, with more females. Compared with day 0, the breadth and depth of the Spike-specific TCR repertoire rose significantly after two doses of AZD1222. As reported, nearly half of all spike-specific TCRs target variant regions that are unmutated. Repertoire collection took place solely once the T cell response had peaked.

Here immunoSEQ multiplex PCR was the method, and the copy in TCRdb shows in-frame clones only, minus some. Among fewer than 200,000 clones listed, 80% to 90% were seen once. The clonotype originates from an adult who received the MenACWY meningococcal vaccine as a control. Sequenced here: peripheral blood, sampled 28 days after the second dose of the MenACWY control vaccine.

The CDR3 region is CASSPLGAGVKAKNIQYF. The CDR3 DNA reads TGTGCCAGCAGTCCTTTAGGGGCGGGGGTGAAAGCCAAAAACATTCAGTACTTC. The genes are TRBV28 and TRBJ2-4; TRBD2 matches 7 bases. Germline trimming cut 5 bases from V and 0 bases from J; bases unmatched to any gene: 13. CDR1 is MDHEN, CDR2 SYDVKM, per germline. The CDR3 runs to 18 residues.